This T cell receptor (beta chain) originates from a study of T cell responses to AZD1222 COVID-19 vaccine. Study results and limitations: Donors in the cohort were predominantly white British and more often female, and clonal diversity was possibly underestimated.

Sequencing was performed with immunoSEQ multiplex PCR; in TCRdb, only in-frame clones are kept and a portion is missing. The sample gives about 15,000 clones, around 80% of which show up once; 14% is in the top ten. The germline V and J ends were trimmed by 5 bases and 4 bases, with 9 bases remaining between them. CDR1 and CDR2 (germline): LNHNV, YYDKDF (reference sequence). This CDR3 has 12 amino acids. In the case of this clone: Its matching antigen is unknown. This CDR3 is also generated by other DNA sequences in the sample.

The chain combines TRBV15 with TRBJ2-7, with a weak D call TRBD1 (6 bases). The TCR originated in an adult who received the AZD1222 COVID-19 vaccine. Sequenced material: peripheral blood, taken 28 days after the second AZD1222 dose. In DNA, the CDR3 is TGTGCCACCAGCGGTCAGGGGTACGAGCAGTACTTC. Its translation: CATSGQGYEQYF.